A selection of T cell receptor beta chains follows, all from one sample in a study of T cell responses to AZD1222 COVID-19 vaccine. TCRdb's table, derived via immunoSEQ multiplex PCR, lists solely in-frame clones and lacks some. The sample comprises 97,000 or so clones, 70% to 90% of which are singletons, and about 2.9% rests with the top ten. The sequencing used peripheral blood, collected on day 0 of AZD1222 vaccination. These receptors all come from an adult in good health. CDR3s include the opening cysteine and the closing phenylalanine or tryptophan. The D gene is left open where the match is weak. Clone sizes are given selectively: once, few, many, or a class where the clone is expanded.

j_call clone_size v_call d_call cdr3_nt cdr3_aa
TRBJ2-6 few TRBV27 TRBD2 TGTGCCAGCAGTTTACTTGGACTAGCGGGAGCTGGGGCCAACGTCCTGACTTTC CASSLLGLAGAGANVLTF
TRBJ1-6 - TRBV5-1 TRBD1 TGCGCCAGCAGCCCGATGGTTCCGGGACAGGGGAATTCACCCCTCCACTTT CASSPMVPGQGNSPLHF
TRBJ1-2 - TRBV12-3/TRBV12-4 - TGTGCCAGCAGTGGGCCCTACTATGGCTACACCTTC CASSGPYYGYTF
TRBJ2-1 - TRBV5-4 TRBD1 TGTGCCAGCAGCCCTAGGGGCAGGGGGCTTTTCGGTGAGCAGTTCTTC CASSPRGRGLFGEQFF
TRBJ1-3 - TRBV11-2 - TGTGCCAGCAGCTTAGACAGGGAATCGGGGTCCGGAAACACCATATATTTT CASSLDRESGSGNTIYF
TRBJ2-7 - TRBV12-3/TRBV12-4 - TGTGCCAGCAGTTTTGGAAACCTACAGTACTTC CASSFGNLQYF
TRBJ1-4 - TRBV7-8 - TGTGCCAGCAGCTTAGTGGACGCAACTAATGAAAAACTGTTTTTT CASSLVDATNEKLFF
TRBJ1-5 once TRBV3-1/TRBV3-2 - TGTGCCAGCAGCCAAGGACAGGATAGCAATCAGCCCCAGCATTTT CASSQGQDSNQPQHF
TRBJ2-3 - TRBV11-2 TRBD2 TGTGCCAGCAGAGGACTAGCGGGAACTAGCACAGATACGCAGTATTTT CASRGLAGTSTDTQYF
TRBJ1-5 - TRBV28 - TGTGCCAGCAGCGCACAGGGAGGCAATCAGCCCCAGCATTTT CASSAQGGNQPQHF
TRBJ1-5 - TRBV19 - TGTGCCAGTGCGACCCACTTCAGGGTAGGAAGCAATCAGCCCCAGCATTTT CASATHFRVGSNQPQHF
TRBJ2-1 - TRBV7-3 - TGTGCCAGCAGCTTTGACTTCGAGGACCCCGAGCAGTTCTTC CASSFDFEDPEQFF
TRBJ2-3 few TRBV27 TRBD1 TGTGCCAGCAGGGGACAGGGGGAAGATACGCAGTATTTT CASRGQGEDTQYF
TRBJ2-1 - TRBV6-5 TRBD2 TGTGCCAGCGGGAGGGGTCCCTACAATGAGCAGTTCTTC CASGRGPYNEQFF
TRBJ2-1 once TRBV3-1/TRBV3-2 - TGTGCCAGCAGCTCTTATACCGGGAGCACGGAATTCAATGAGCAGTTCTTC CASSSYTGSTEFNEQFF
TRBJ1-2 - TRBV6-5 - TGTGCCAGCAGTAACAGGGCTCCCTATGGCTACACCTTC CASSNRAPYGYTF
TRBJ2-2 - TRBV10-1 TRBD2 TGCGCCAGCAGTGAGTCTAGCGGGAGTACCGGGGAGCTGTTTTTT CASSESSGSTGELFF
TRBJ2-5 - TRBV3-1/TRBV3-2 TRBD2 TGTGCCAGCAGCCTTCGGACTAGCGGGAAAGAGACCCAGTACTTC CASSLRTSGKETQYF
TRBJ2-1 - TRBV7-9 TRBD2 TGTGCCAGCAGCCGCGCCCTGGCGGGGGTTAATGAGCAGTTCTTC CASSRALAGVNEQFF
TRBJ2-2 - TRBV5-1 - TGCGCCAGCAGCTTGGTAGGGACTGGAGGGATCGGGGAGCTGTTTTTT CASSLVGTGGIGELFF